This T cell receptor (beta chain) was recovered during a study of pediatric ulcerative colitis (dated by TCRdb to about 2019). Regarding the research as a whole: More than five ulcerative colitis patients had pancolitis and two had left-sided colitis, with histology consistent with ulcerative colitis in all. Some 10 newly diagnosed, treatment-naive pediatric ulcerative colitis patients and four non-IBD control children each provided paired blood and rectal samples. By Pediatric Ulcerative Colitis Activity Index, two patients had mild disease, several had moderate disease and three had acute severe colitis. The paper's findings and limits, for the study overall: The healthy control group was small, with only a few individuals. Because repertoires were derived from total lymphocyte DNA, patterns in rare subsets such as regulatory T cells may not have been reflected. Autologous blood-rectal clonal overlap was significantly higher in ulcerative colitis patients than in controls, suggesting increased T cell trafficking to inflamed tissue. Rectal pinch biopsies may have included blood-derived T cells, especially in patients with overt colitis. For technical reasons, blood samples from two patients gave substantially fewer templates, and these samples were excluded from the blood-rectal overlap analysis. Features of the rectal repertoire distinguished controls, mild-moderate colitis patients and acute severe colitis patients, and in acute severe colitis rectal diversity was lower because of clonal expansions. Two rectal CDR3 clonotypes were detected in all ulcerative colitis patients and were not detected in any of the controls.

During colonoscopy, one to two pinch biopsies were obtained from the rectum for research. Ulcerative colitis patients had received no immunosuppressive medication before the diagnostic colonoscopy. Before DNA was isolated, the rectal biopsies underwent proteinase K digestion. The Wizard kit (Promega) was used to extract genomic DNA from the blood and intestinal samples. The CDR3 measures 12 amino acids from cysteine to phenylalanine. The entry retains the CDR3 DNA only, 36 bases that are in frame from base 1. V lost 9 bases and J lost 9 bases, and the count of bases not matched to a germline gene is 6. The germline V gene specifies MNHNS as CDR1 and SASEGT as CDR2. With respect to this clone: The specificity of this receptor is unknown. No base quality values were provided; no much bigger clone lies one nucleotide off.

Using the immunoSEQ TRB Survey service, rearranged CDR3 beta regions were amplified from genomic DNA with multiplex V and J primers. To keep sequencing depth the same across samples, survey-level depth of up to 500,000 reads per sample was applied. The libraries were purified and pooled, then sequenced using Illumina technology. As for the authors' bioinformatics: Productive clonality, sample overlap, pairwise scatters, CDR3 beta length, V/D/J gene usage and productiveness were assessed with immunoSEQ online tools. Alongside Shannon and Simpson indices, calculated diversity was computed as the number of unique rearrangements divided by total templates, multiplied by 100. For principal component analysis, Z-score normalized data were analyzed with the R prcomp function and the ggbiplot package. Morisita's index was used to quantify blood-rectal clonal overlap within each subject. TCRdb carries this immuneACCESS record with in-frame sequences only. Its versions omit some clonotypes, under half of them owing to an unresolved V gene in the studies checked, with the rest unexplained. V and J calls and clone size follow that table, whereas D and trimming were derived from the DNA. This sample is represented by tens of thousands of clones; about 79% of them were singletons. Over 3% of the sample rests with the top ten.

The chain links TRBV6-1 with TRBJ2-1; 9 middle bases align to TRBD1. Material for sequencing was gut tissue. The TCR sequence derives from a girl under 18 with moderate ulcerative colitis. The DNA sequence is TGTGCCAGGGGACAGGGAGAGGGTGAGCAGTTCTTC. This sequence encodes CARGQGEGEQFF.